This T cell receptor beta chain came from a study of blood T cell repertoires in COVID-19. Study-level background: The study drew acute and convalescent COVID-19 samples from the United States, Italy and Spain. PBMCs, B-cell-depleted T cells, or T cells were the source of the cDNA or gDNA that made up the material.

Two consecutive negative NP/OP PCR tests, clearance, or resolved symptoms defined Cohort 3 recovery. In germline, CDR1 is LNHNV, CDR2 YYDKDF (reference sequence). The J segment lost 5 bases and the V segment lost 6 bases, leaving 8 bases of the junction unmatched. The CDR3 has 14 residues. Authors' methods: Reference gene primer amplification gave nucleated cell count estimates. Sequencing was performed with immunoSEQ multiplex PCR; in TCRdb, only in-frame clones are kept and a portion is missing. The V and J calls and clone size are taken from that table; D and trimming were inferred from the DNA. This sample yields around 290,000 clones, of which over 75% are seen a single time; around 1.1% belongs to the top ten.

The chain recombines TRBV15 with TRBJ2-3, with TRBD1 matching 7 bases. Material for sequencing was PBMCs or T cells enriched from blood (not recorded which). The receptor's source is a woman in her thirties who had recovered from COVID-19. The CDR3 DNA reads TGTGCCACCAGGACGACAGGGCTGGGAGATACGCAGTATTTT. Amino acid sequence: CATRTTGLGDTQYF.